This T cell receptor (beta chain) was found in a study of blood T cell repertoires in COVID-19. Study-wide background: Donors in the United States, Italy and Spain gave samples during acute or convalescent COVID-19. From T cells, B-cell-depleted T cells, or PBMCs came the material, which was cDNA or gDNA.

Clinical history reported by participants formed the basis on which cohorts were assigned. The CDR3 extends over 15 amino acids. Germline CDR1 reads SNHLY; CDR2 reads FYNNEI. The V end lost 5 bases, the J end lost 0 bases, and 12 bases lay between the germline ends. Data came from immunoSEQ multiplex PCR; TCRdb stores just in-frame clones and leaves some out. The data hold hundreds of thousands of clones, with approximately 80% observed a single time. V gene TRBV2 combines with J gene TRBJ2-3; D perhaps matches TRBD1 (6 bases). This TCR derives from a man in his thirties or forties with acute COVID-19. Sequenced material: PBMCs or T cells enriched from blood (not recorded which). CDR3 in DNA: TGTGCCAGCAGTTCACAGGGCTATAGCACAGATACGCAGTATTTT. Translated, it gives CASSSQGYSTDTQYF. Supplemented by reference TRBV2 and TRBJ2-3, the full variable domain reads EPEVTQTPSHQVTQMGQEVILRCVPISNHLYFYWYRQILGQKVEFLVSFYNNEISEKSEIFDDQFSVERPDGSNFTLKIRSTKLEDSAMYFCASSSQGYSTDTQYFGPGTRLTVL.